The entry that follows covers one TCR beta chain sequence. Its antigen is still unknown. A read error may explain this, as a much larger clone is one base away. The data were taken from a study of CD8+CD57+ T cells in acquired aplastic anemia. Study summary: Sorted CD4+ plus CD8+ cells gave DNA averaging around 3.2 ug. Study results and limitations: Patients showed no significant difference from controls in CD8+ Simpson's diversity. Patients had roughly 30 CD8+ CDR3 sequences in common with controls (the shared set).

It was patients with CD8+CD57+ cell expansion by flow cytometry who were chosen for sequencing. The use of genomic DNA as template underpinned the TCR beta VDJ and CDR3 profiling. TCRdb fed the reads into MiXCR, producing one record per CDR3 protein. The table shows roughly 150,000 distinct CDR3 sequences, with about half occurring only once. The sample was sorted CD4+, CD8+, or CD8+CD57+ T cells (not recorded which) from PBMCs. The TCR comes from a human donor with aplastic anemia.

The chain's CDR3 is CASSPAGTAHEQYV. The CDR3, as DNA: TGCGCCAGCAGCCCGGCCGGGACAGCACACGAGCAGTACGTC. The chain uses TRBV5-1 and TRBJ2-7; 7 nucleotides agree with TRBD1. V was clipped by 4 bases and J by 5 bases; unmatched bases: 9. The CDR3 extends over 14 amino acids. The germline CDR1 and CDR2 sequences are SGHRS and YFSETQ.